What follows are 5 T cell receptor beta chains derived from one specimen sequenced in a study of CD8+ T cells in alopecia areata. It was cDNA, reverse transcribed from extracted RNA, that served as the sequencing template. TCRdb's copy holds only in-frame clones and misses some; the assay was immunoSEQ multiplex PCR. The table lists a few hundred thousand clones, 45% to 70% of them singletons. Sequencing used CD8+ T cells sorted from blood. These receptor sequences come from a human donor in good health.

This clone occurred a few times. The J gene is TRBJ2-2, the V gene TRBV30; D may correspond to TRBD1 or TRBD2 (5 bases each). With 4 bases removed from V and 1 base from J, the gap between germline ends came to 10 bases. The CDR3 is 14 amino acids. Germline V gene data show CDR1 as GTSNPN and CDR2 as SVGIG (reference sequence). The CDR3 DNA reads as TGTGCCTGGAACCTGGGGGTGAACACCGGGGAGCTGTTTTTT. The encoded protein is CAWNLGVNTGELFF.

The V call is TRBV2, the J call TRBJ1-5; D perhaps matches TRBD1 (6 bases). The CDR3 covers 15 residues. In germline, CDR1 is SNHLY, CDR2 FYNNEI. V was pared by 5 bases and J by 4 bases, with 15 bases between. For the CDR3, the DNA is TGTGCCAGCAGTCTCGGGACACCCATGAATCAGCCCCAGCATTTT. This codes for CASSLGTPMNQPQHF.

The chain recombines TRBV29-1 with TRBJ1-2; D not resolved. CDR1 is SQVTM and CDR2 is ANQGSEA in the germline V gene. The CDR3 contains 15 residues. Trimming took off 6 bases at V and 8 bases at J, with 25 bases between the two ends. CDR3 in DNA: TGCAGCGTCCCTCGGTCAAGGGAAAAAACCCGAGGCTACACCTTC. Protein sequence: CSVPRSREKTRGYTF.

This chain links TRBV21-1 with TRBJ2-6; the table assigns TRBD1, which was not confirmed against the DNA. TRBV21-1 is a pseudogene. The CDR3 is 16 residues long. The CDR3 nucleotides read TGTGCCAGCAGCAAAGAGGACAGGGCTGGGGCCAACGTCCTGACTTTC. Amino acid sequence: CASSKEDRAGANVLTF.

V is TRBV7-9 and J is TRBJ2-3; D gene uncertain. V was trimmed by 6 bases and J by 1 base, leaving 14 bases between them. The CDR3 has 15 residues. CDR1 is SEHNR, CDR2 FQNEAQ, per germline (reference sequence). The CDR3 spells CASSPALTGTDTQYF. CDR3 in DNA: TGTGCCAGCAGTCCAGCCCTGACCGGCACAGATACGCAGTATTTT.